The 2 T cell receptor beta chains below all came from one sample that was sequenced in a study of T cells in Graves' hyperthyroidism and ophthalmopathy. Researchers took RNA transcripts and amplified the TCR beta CDR3 regions from them. A set of HTBI primers served as the primers for a first-round RT-PCR of the TCR CDR3. From the multiplex PCR reads, TCRdb called clonotypes with MiXCR, one entry per CDR3 protein. This sample has 250,000 to 400,000 distinct CDR3 sequences, with approximately 15% found just once. Sequencing input: blood. These receptors all stem from a woman aged 40 to 50 with Graves' ophthalmopathy.

Note on this clonotype: Being one base from a much bigger clone, this may be a read error. A read error is likely, as this CDR3 ends without the conserved phenylalanine or tryptophan. J is TRBJ1-1 and V is TRBV7-9; D perhaps matches TRBD1 (5 bases). CDR1 and CDR2 (germline): SEHNR, FQNEAQ (reference sequence). The CDR3 consists of 14 residues. V gave up 7 bases and J gave up 0 bases, with 12 bases separating them. The CDR3 spells CASILDTMNTEAFL. The CDR3 DNA reads as TGTGCCAGCATCCTGGACACTATGAACACTGAAGCTTTCCTT.

The table lists this clonotype with many counts. The chain recombines TRBV2 with TRBJ1-5, with D perhaps matching TRBD1 (6 bases). CDR3 size: 14 residues. CDR1 is SNHLY, CDR2 FYNNEI, per germline. V lost 6 bases and J lost 0, with 9 bases in between. The CDR3 DNA sequence: TGTGCCAGCAGGGACAGCTATAGCAATCAGCCCCAGCATTTT. Translation: CASRDSYSNQPQHF.